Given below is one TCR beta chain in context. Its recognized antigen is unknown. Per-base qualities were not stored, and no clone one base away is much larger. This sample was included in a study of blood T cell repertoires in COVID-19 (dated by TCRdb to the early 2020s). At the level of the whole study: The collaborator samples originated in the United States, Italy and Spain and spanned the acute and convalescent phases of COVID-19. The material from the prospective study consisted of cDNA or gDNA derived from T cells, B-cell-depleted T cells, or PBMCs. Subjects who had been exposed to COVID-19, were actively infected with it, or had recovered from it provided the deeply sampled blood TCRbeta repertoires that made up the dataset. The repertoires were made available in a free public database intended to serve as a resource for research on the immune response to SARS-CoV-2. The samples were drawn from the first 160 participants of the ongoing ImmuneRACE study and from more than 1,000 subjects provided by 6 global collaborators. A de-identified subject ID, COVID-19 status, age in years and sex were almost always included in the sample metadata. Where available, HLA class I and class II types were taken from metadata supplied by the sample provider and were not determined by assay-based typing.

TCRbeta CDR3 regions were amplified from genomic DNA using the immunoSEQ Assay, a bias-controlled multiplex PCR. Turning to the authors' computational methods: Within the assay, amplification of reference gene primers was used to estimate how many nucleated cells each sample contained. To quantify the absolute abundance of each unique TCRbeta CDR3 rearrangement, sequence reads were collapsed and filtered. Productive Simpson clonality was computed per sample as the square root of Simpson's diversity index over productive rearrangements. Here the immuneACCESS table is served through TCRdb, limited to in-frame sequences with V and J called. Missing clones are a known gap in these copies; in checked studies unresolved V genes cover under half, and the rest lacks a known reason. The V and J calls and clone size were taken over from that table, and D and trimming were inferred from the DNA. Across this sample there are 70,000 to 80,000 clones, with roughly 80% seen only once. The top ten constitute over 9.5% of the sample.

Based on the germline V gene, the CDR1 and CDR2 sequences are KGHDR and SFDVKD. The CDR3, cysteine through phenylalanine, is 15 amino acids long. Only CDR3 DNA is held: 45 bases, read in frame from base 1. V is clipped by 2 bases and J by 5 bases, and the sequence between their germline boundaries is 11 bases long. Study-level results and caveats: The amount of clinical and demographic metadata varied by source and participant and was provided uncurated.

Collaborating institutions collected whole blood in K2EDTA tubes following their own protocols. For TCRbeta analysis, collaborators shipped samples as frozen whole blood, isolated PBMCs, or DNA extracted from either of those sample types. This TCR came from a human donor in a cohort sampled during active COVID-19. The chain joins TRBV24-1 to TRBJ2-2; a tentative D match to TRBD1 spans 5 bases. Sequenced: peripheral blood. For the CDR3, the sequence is CATSDSRVVTGELFF. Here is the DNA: TGTGCCACCAGTGATTCCAGGGTGGTTACCGGGGAGCTGTTTTTT.